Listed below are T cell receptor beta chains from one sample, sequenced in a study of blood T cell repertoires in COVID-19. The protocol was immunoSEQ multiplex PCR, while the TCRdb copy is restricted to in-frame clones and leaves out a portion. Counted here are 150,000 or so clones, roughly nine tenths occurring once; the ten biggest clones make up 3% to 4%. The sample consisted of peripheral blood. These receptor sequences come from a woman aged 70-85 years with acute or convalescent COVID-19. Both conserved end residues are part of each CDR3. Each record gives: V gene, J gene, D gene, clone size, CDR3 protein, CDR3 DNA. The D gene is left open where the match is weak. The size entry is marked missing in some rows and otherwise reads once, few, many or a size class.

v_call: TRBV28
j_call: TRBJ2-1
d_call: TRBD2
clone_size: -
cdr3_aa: CASSYRGSGTSGQFF
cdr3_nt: TGTGCCAGCAGTTATAGGGGTAGCGGGACGTCAGGGCAGTTCTTC

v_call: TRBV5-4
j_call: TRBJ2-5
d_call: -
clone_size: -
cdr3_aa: CASSLGTRQETQYF
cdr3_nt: TGTGCCAGCAGCCTCGGGACACGCCAAGAGACCCAGTACTTC

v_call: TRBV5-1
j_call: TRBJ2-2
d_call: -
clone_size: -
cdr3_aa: CASSFEAANTGELFF
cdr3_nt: TGCGCCAGCAGCTTTGAGGCTGCGAACACCGGGGAGCTGTTTTTT

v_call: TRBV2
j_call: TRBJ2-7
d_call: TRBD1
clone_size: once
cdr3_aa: CASSRKGTGGYEQYF
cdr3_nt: TGTGCCAGCTCCCGTAAAGGGACAGGGGGTTACGAGCAGTACTTC

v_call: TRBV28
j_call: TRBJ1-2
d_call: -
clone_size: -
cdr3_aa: CASSWGGGYGYTF
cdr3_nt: TGTGCCAGCAGTTGGGGAGGGGGATATGGCTACACCTTC

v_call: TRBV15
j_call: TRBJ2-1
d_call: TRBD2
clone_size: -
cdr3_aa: CATSRQRLAGDNEQFF
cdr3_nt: TGTGCCACCAGCAGACAGAGACTAGCGGGAGACAATGAGCAGTTCTTC

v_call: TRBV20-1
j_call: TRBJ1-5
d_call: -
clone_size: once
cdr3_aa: CSASLILPGQTNQPQHF
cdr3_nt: TGCAGTGCTAGTTTAATCTTGCCAGGACAGACAAATCAGCCCCAGCATTTT

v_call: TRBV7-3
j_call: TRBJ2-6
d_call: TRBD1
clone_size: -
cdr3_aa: CASSFRGLGSGANVLTF
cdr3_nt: TGTGCCAGCAGCTTCAGGGGGTTAGGCTCTGGGGCCAACGTCCTGACTTTC

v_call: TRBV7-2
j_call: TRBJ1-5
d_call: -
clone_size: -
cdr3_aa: CASSLFFRAQDQPQHF
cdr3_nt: TGTGCCAGCAGCTTATTTTTCAGGGCCCAGGATCAGCCCCAGCATTTT

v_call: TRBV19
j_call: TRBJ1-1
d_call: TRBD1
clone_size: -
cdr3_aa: CASSETGRNTEAFF
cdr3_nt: TGTGCCAGTAGTGAGACAGGGAGGAACACTGAAGCTTTCTTT

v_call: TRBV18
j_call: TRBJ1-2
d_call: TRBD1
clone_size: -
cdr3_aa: CASSLSPGTGVYGYTF
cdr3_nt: TGTGCCAGCTCATTGAGCCCCGGGACAGGGGTCTATGGCTACACCTTC

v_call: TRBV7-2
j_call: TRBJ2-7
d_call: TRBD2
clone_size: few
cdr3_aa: CASSPRTSGTYEQYF
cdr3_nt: TGTGCCAGCAGCCCACGGACTAGCGGTACCTACGAGCAGTACTTC

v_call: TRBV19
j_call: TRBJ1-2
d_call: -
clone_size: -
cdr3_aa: CASSIKWAVPPGARGYTF
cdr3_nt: TGTGCCAGTAGTATAAAATGGGCCGTACCCCCAGGGGCGCGTGGCTACACCTTC

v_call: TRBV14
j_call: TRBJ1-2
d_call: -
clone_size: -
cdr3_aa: CASSQVFTGSYGYTF
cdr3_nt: TGTGCCAGCAGCCAAGTGTTTACAGGGAGCTATGGCTACACCTTC

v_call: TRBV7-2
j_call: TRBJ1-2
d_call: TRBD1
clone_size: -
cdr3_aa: CASTLGQGHGGYTF
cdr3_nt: TGTGCCAGCACCCTCGGACAGGGGCATGGTGGCTACACCTTC

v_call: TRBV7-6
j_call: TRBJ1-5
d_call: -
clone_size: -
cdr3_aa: CASSLIPGIGTNQPQHF
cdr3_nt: TGTGCCAGCAGCTTAATACCAGGGATCGGCACAAATCAGCCCCAGCATTTT

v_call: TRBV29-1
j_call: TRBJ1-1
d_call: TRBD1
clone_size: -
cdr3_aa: CSAVRPPQGAGTEAFF
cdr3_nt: TGCAGCGCTGTAAGACCCCCGCAGGGGGCGGGCACTGAAGCTTTCTTT

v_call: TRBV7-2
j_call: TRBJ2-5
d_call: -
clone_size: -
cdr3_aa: CASSLVSFRVETQYF
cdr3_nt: TGTGCCAGCAGCTTAGTCAGTTTCCGGGTGGAGACCCAGTACTTC

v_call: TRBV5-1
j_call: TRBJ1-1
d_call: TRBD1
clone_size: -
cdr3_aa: CASTPGQVNTEAFF
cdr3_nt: TGCGCCAGCACCCCGGGACAGGTGAACACTGAAGCTTTCTTT

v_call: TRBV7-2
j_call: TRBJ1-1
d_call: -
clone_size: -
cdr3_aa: CASSLGAREAFF
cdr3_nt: TGTGCCAGCAGCTTAGGCGCGCGTGAAGCTTTCTTT

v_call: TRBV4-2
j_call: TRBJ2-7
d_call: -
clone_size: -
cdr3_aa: CASSQASGYEQYF
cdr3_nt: TGTGCCAGCAGCCAAGCCTCCGGCTACGAGCAGTACTTC

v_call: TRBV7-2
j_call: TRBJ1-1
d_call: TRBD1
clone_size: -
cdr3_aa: CASSLAGQTLTEAFF
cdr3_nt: TGTGCCAGCAGCTTAGCGGGACAGACACTCACTGAAGCTTTCTTT

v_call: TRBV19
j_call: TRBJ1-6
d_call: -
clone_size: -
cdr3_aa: CASSIDTGRSPLHF
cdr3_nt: TGTGCCAGTAGTATAGATACAGGTCGGTCACCCCTCCACTTT

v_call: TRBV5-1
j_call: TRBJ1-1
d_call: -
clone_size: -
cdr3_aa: CASSLARGDTEAFF
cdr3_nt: TGCGCCAGCAGCTTGGCCAGGGGTGATACTGAAGCTTTCTTT

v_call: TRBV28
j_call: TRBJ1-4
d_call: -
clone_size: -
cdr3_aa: CASSLRTGRAGEKLFF
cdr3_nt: TGTGCCAGCAGTTTACGTACGGGCAGGGCAGGCGAAAAACTGTTTTTT

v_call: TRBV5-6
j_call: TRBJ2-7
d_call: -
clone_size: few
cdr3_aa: CASSYDRFYEQYF
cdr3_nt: TGTGCCAGCAGCTACGACAGATTCTACGAGCAGTACTTC

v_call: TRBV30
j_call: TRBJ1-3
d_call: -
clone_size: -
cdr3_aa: CAWRVRGSSGNTIYF
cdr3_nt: TGTGCCTGGAGGGTTAGGGGTTCCTCTGGAAACACCATATATTTT

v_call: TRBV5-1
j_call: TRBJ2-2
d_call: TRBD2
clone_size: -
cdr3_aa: CASTGGLAGTGELFF
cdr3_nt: TGCGCCAGCACAGGGGGACTAGCGGGTACCGGGGAGCTGTTTTTT

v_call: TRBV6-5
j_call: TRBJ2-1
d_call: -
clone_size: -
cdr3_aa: CASSYSTGAVYNEQFF
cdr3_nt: TGTGCCAGCAGTTACTCGACGGGAGCTGTCTACAATGAGCAGTTCTTC

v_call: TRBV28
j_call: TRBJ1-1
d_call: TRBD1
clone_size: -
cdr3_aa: CASMSAGGNTEAFF
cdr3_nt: TGTGCCAGCATGTCGGCAGGGGGCAACACTGAAGCTTTCTTT

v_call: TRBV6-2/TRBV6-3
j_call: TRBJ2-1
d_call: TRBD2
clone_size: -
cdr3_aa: CASSYSDRSGIYNEQFF
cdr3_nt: TGTGCCAGCAGTTACTCGGACCGTAGCGGGATCTACAATGAGCAGTTCTTC

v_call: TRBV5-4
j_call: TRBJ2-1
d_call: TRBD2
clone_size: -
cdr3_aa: CASSFSGGDEQFF
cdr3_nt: TGTGCCAGCAGCTTTAGCGGGGGGGATGAGCAGTTCTTC

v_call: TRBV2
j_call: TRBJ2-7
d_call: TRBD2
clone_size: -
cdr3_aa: CASKLVTTGGEQYF
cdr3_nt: TGTGCCAGCAAGCTCGTGACCACGGGGGGCGAGCAGTACTTC

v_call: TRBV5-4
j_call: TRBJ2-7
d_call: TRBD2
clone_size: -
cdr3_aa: CASSKGLAGSTGTYEQYF
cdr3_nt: TGTGCCAGCAGCAAGGGACTAGCGGGGTCAACAGGAACCTACGAGCAGTACTTC

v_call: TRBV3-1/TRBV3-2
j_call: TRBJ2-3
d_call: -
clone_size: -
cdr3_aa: CASSQTKRKSSTDTQYF
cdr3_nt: TGTGCCAGCAGCCAGACCAAGCGGAAGTCTAGCACAGATACGCAGTATTTT

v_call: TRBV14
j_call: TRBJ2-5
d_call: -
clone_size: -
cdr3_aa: CASSQVLWPGETQYF
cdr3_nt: TGTGCCAGCAGCCAAGTTCTCTGGCCCGGGGAGACCCAGTACTTC

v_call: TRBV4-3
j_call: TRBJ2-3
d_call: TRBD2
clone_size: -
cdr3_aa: CASSQDAPQRGSTDTQYF
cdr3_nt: TGCGCCAGCAGCCAAGATGCCCCGCAGCGGGGAAGCACAGATACGCAGTATTTT

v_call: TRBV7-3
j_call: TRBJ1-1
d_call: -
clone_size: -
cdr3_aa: CASSVHSNTEAFF
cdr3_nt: TGTGCCAGCAGCGTACACAGTAACACTGAAGCTTTCTTT

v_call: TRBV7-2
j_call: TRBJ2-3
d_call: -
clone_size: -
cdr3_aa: CASSLETAGRSTDTQYF
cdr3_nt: TGTGCCAGCAGCTTAGAAACCGCGGGGAGAAGCACAGATACGCAGTATTTT

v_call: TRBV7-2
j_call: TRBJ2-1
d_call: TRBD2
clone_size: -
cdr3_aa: CASSSGLAGVRGEQFF
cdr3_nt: TGTGCCAGCAGCTCCGGACTAGCGGGAGTTAGAGGAGAGCAGTTCTTC

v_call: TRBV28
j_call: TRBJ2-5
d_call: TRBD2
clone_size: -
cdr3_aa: CASSFRTSGRIETQYF
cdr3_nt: TGTGCCAGCAGTTTTCGGACTAGCGGGAGAATAGAGACCCAGTACTTC

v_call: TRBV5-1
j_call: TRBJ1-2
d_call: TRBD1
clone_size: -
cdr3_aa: CASSAGTGLLYGYTF
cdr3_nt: TGCGCCAGCAGCGCTGGGACAGGGTTACTCTATGGCTACACCTTC

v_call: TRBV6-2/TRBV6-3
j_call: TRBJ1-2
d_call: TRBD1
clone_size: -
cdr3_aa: CASSYAGQGASGYTF
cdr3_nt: TGTGCCAGCAGTTACGCGGGACAGGGGGCAAGTGGCTACACCTTC

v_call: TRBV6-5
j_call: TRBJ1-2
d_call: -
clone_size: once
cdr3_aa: CASRAGPPTYGYTF
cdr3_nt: TGTGCCAGCAGAGCGGGTCCCCCTACTTACGGCTACACCTTC

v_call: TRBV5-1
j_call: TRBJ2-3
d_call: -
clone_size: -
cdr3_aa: CASSFSPFGTDTQYF
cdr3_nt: TGCGCCAGCAGCTTTTCCCCTTTTGGCACAGATACGCAGTATTTT

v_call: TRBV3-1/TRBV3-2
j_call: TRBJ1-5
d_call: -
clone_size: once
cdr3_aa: CASSQEGTQGRSNQPQHF
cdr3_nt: TGTGCCAGCAGCCAAGAAGGCACACAGGGTCGGAGCAATCAGCCCCAGCATTTT

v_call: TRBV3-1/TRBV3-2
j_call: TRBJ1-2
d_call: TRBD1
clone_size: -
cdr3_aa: CASTTLAGGLNYGYTF
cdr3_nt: TGTGCCAGCACCACATTAGCAGGGGGCTTAAACTATGGCTACACCTTC

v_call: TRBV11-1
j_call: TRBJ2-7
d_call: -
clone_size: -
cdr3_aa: CASSPSGVGQYF
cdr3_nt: TGTGCCAGCAGCCCATCAGGCGTCGGGCAGTACTTC

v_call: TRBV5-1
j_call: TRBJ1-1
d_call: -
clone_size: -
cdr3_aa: CASSLVQGSWAFF
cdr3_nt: TGCGCCAGCAGCTTGGTGCAGGGGTCGTGGGCTTTCTTT

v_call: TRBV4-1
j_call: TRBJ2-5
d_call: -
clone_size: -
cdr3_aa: CASSQDGQGQETQYF
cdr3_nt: TGCGCCAGCAGCCAAGATGGGCAGGGTCAAGAGACCCAGTACTTC

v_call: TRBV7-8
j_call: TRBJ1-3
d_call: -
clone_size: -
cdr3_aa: CASSAPPPSENSGNTIYF
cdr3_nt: TGTGCCAGCAGCGCACCCCCCCCTTCGGAGAACTCTGGAAACACCATATATTTT

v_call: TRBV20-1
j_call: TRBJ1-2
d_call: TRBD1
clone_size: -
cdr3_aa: CSASPTGNGYTF
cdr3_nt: TGCAGTGCTAGTCCGACAGGGAATGGCTACACCTTC

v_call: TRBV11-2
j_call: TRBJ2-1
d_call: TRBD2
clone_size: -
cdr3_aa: CASSPSGRAGYEQFF
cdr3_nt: TGTGCCAGCAGCCCCAGCGGGAGGGCCGGTTATGAGCAGTTCTTC

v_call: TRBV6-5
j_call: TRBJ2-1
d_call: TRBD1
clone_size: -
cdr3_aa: CASSYSRTGDNEQFF
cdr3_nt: TGTGCCAGCAGTTACTCGCGGACAGGGGACAATGAGCAGTTCTTC

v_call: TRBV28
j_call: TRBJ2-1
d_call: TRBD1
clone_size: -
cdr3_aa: CASSPPGQLSYNEQFF
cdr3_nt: TGTGCCAGCAGTCCCCCGGGACAGTTATCCTACAATGAGCAGTTCTTC